This TCR beta chain was recorded in a study of T-cell memory formation after mild COVID-19. On the study more broadly: TCR clusters were mostly confined to one donor each.

The length of the CDR3 is 12 residues. The trim removed 5 bases at V and 4 bases at J, leaving 1 base unmatched. CDR1 and CDR2 (germline): GTSNPN, SVGIG (reference sequence). Study results and limitations: Among CD4+ contracting clones, most were CM and EM, and CD8+ ones EMRA. Day 15 to 85 contractors were CD4/CD8 balanced; later expanders leaned CD4+. Second-wave clones that peaked on day 37 lacked confirmed SARS-CoV-2 specificity.

Worth noting for this clonotype: Its antigen is still unknown.

TCRdb re-called the 5' RACE reads through MiXCR, storing one row per CDR3 protein. This sample has 240,000 or so distinct CDR3 sequences, with 8% to 9.5% found just once. The genes are TRBV30 and TRBJ1-2; 10 bases align to TRBD1. Sequenced input: PBMCs or a T cell subset sorted from them (not recorded which). The sequence was collected from a man aged 18 to 30 who had mild COVID-19 (a few samples of this study predate the infection). Cell type and time point are not known. Here the CDR3 DNA reads TGTGCCTGGGGGGACAGGGGCTATGGCTACACCTTC. Its translation: CAWGDRGYGYTF.